The TCR beta chain described here comes from a study of sequential checkpoint blockade in melanoma. The wider study: Randomization was 1:1 between first-line nivolumab→ipilimumab and ipilimumab→nivolumab. Both treatment sequences were followed by maintenance nivolumab.

The method was immunoSEQ multiplex PCR; TCRdb's version includes in-frame clones alone and lacks a portion of them. The sample carries more than 9,500 clones, about three quarters recorded once. The CDR3 loop spans 16 amino acids. J was trimmed by 2 bases and V by 5 bases; bases with no gene match: 11. The germline CDR1 and CDR2 sequences are SGHVS and FNYEAQ. Sample treatment: randomized to nivolumab then ipilimumab (arm A) or the reverse (arm B). The input for sequencing was CD8+ T cells sorted from blood (inferred from file names), taken from a patient given nivolumab and ipilimumab in sequence. The source of this sequence is a human donor with melanoma. The chain carries TRBV7-6 and TRBJ2-5, with 7 bases matching TRBD1. CDR3 DNA: TGTGCCAGCAGCAATGGTGACCGGGACAGTCAAGAGACCCAGTACTTC. Translated: CASSNGDRDSQETQYF.